This T cell receptor beta chain stems from a study of naive and memory T cell subsets. Amplification of ligated cDNA took four PCR rounds with SP2 and nested alpha and beta constant primers. MiXCR, run by TCRdb on the 5' RACE reads, gives a single entry per CDR3 protein. The sample carries around 48,000 distinct CDR3 sequences, approximately 4.5% recorded once. The library had UMIs added by 3' ligation of an oligonucleotide to TCR cDNA. Whole blood, 2.5 to 3 ml, came from adult healthy volunteers. Unsorted total RNA, roughly 1 to 1,100 ng, was DNase treated before reverse transcription. The trim removed 5 bases at V and 6 bases at J, leaving 11 bases unmatched. The CDR3 has 18 residues. Germline V lookup: CDR1 MNHEY, CDR2 SVGEGT. Ten or more counts support this clonotype.

This TCR derives from a female donor in good health. V and J are TRBV6-2 or TRBV6-3 and TRBJ2-2, with 14 bases fitting TRBD2. The CDR3 protein is CASSVSGTSGSKAGELFF. CDR3 sequence (DNA): TGTGCCAGCAGTGTTTCCGGGACTAGCGGGAGTAAGGCCGGGGAGCTGTTTTTT.